The 29 T cell receptor beta chains presented below share a single source sample, sequenced in a study of cytomegalovirus exposure and HLA in healthy donors. The PCR had 60 Vbeta and 13 Jbeta primers. Libraries were prepared by immunoSEQ multiplex PCR; TCRdb keeps only in-frame clonotypes and omits some of them. Here the sample spans around 71,000 clones, 63% being singletons. Sequencing was performed on PBMCs. These receptors were obtained from a man aged 25 to 45 in good health and CMV-seropositive.

The chain uses TRBV6-5 and TRBJ1-5; D is ambiguous. Germline CDR1 and CDR2: MNHEY and SVGAGI. This CDR3 is built from 15 residues. Trimming stripped 6 bases from V and 1 base from J, with 13 bases between. The CDR3 DNA follows: TGTGCCAGCAGCCCCTATTCCGGGAGCAATCAGCCCCAGCATTTT. Translated, it gives CASSPYSGSNQPQHF.

The chain couples TRBV6-6 to TRBJ1-5, with D unclear. Trimming removed 5 bases at V and 9 bases at J, with 11 bases between. Looked up from germline, CDR1 is MNHNY and CDR2 is SVGAGI (reference sequence). The CDR3 runs to 12 residues. CDR3 DNA sequence: TGTGCCAGCAGTCCCCAGCCAGGGCCCCAGCATTTT. Amino acid sequence: CASSPQPGPQHF.

The chain links TRBV9 to TRBJ2-4; the match to TRBD2 covers 11 bases. The length of the CDR3 is 14 residues. With V trimmed by 4 bases and J by 15 bases, 12 bases remained unmatched. Germline loops: CDR1 SGDLS, CDR2 YYNGEE. The CDR3 here is CASSPSGTSGPPYF. The DNA of the CDR3 is TGTGCCAGCAGCCCCTCCGGGACTAGCGGACCCCCGTACTTC.

This clone showed up just a few times. The chain employs TRBV6-4 and TRBJ2-3; no firm D call. V lost 3 bases, J lost 3 bases, and 7 bases lay in between. CDR1 is MRHNA, CDR2 SNTAGT, per germline. CDR3 size: 13 residues. In DNA form, the CDR3 reads TGTGCCAGCAGTGATGTCCCGACAGATACGCAGTATTTT. Translating it yields CASSDVPTDTQYF.

Comment on this clone: Other DNA sequences in the same sample also yield this CDR3. The gene calls are TRBV4-1 and TRBJ2-1; D is unclear. In germline, CDR1 is MGHRA, CDR2 YSYEKL. The V gene lost 3 bases and the J gene lost 4 bases, with 16 bases spanning the gap. The CDR3 is 16 residues long. In DNA form, the CDR3 reads TGCGCCAGCAGCCAGGTCGACCTAGTTCATTACAATGAGCAGTTCTTC. This codes for CASSQVDLVHYNEQFF.

The chain uses TRBV18 and TRBJ1-1, with D hard to call. V was pared by 2 bases and J by 3 bases, with 16 bases between. CDR1 KGHSH and CDR2 LQKENI come from the germline V gene. This CDR3 spans 16 amino acids. The CDR3 DNA reads TGTGCCAGCTCACCAAGGAGGGATCCGTCGGACACTGAAGCTTTCTTT. As protein: CASSPRRDPSDTEAFF. The variable domain in full, completed from reference TRBV18 and TRBJ1-1, reads NAGVMQNPRHLVRRRGQEARLRCSPMKGHSHVYWYRQLPEEGLKFMVYLQKENIIDESGMPKERFSAEFPKEGPSILRIQQVVRGDSAAYFCASSPRRDPSDTEAFFGQGTRLTVV.

The chain links TRBV7-8 to TRBJ2-1; D may be TRBD2 (5 bases). Trimming stripped 5 bases from V and 13 bases from J, with 21 bases between. The CDR3 length is 14 residues. Per the germline V gene, CDR1 is SGHVS and CDR2 is FQNEAQ. CDR3 bases: TGTGCCAGCAGCCGCGAAACTACAACTAGGGTCCAGTTCTTC. Translated: CASSRETTTRVQFF.

The genes are TRBV27 and TRBJ2-5; no reliable D call. Germline V gene lookup returns CDR1 MNHEY and CDR2 SMNVEV (reference sequence). Trimming left V 7 bases short and J 1 base short, with 16 bases between. The CDR3 totals 15 residues. The CDR3 bases are TGTGCCAGCAACCCCTTTTCGAGTGGCCAAGAGACCCAGTACTTC. Protein product: CASNPFSSGQETQYF.

The chain combines TRBV7-9 with TRBJ2-3, with TRBD1 as a possible D gene (7 bases). This CDR3 region has 17 residues. Trimming cost V 5 bases and J 0 bases, with 18 bases left between them. Germline V gene lookup returns CDR1 SEHNR and CDR2 FQNEAQ (reference sequence). This CDR3 is CASSVGIRGESTDTQYF. CDR3 DNA sequence: TGTGCCAGCAGCGTAGGAATCAGGGGGGAAAGCACAGATACGCAGTATTTT.

V is TRBV19 and J is TRBJ2-5, with D possibly matching TRBD2 (7 bases). V gave up 3 bases and J gave up 2 bases, with 16 bases separating them. This CDR3 contains 16 residues. Germline lookup yields CDR1 LNHDA and CDR2 SQIVND (reference sequence). CDR3: CASSMGGRGPQETQYF. CDR3 in DNA: TGTGCCAGTAGTATGGGAGGGCGGGGGCCACAAGAGACCCAGTACTTC.

This clone was picked up a small number of times. V and J are TRBV7-2 and TRBJ2-1, with a tentative D call TRBD1 (6 bases). Germline CDR1 and CDR2: SGHTA and FQGNSA. V shed 1 base and J shed 8 bases, with 21 bases lying between them. This CDR3 has 17 amino acids. The CDR3: CASSLEGGGGRVDEQFF. The CDR3 coding sequence is TGTGCCAGCAGCTTAGAAGGGGGTGGGGGCAGGGTGGATGAGCAGTTCTTC.

The chain couples TRBV27 to TRBJ2-2, with 15 bases that match TRBD2. The CDR3 runs to 18 residues. V shed 4 bases, J shed 0 bases, and the junction held 3 bases outside the gene matches. From germline, CDR1 is MNHEY and CDR2 SMNVEV (reference sequence). CDR3: CASSYGLAGGPNTGELFF. The CDR3 DNA follows: TGTGCCAGCAGTTACGGACTAGCGGGAGGGCCGAACACCGGGGAGCTGTTTTTT.

The chain carries TRBV6-5 and TRBJ2-3; D not resolved. V was trimmed by 5 bases and J by 0 bases, leaving 3 bases between them. CDR1 MNHEY and CDR2 SVGAGI come from the germline V gene. The CDR3 runs 12 residues. The CDR3 bases are TGTGCCAGCAGTCCTAGCACAGATACGCAGTATTTT. Protein: CASSPSTDTQYF.

The rearrangement uses TRBV9 and TRBJ1-5; D not certain. V was pared by 0 bases and J by 1 base, with 8 bases between. Germline CDR1 SGDLS, CDR2 YYNGEE. This CDR3 spans 15 amino acids. The CDR3 is CASSVGPTSNQPQHF. The DNA for the CDR3 is TGTGCCAGCAGCGTAGGCCCTACGAGCAATCAGCCCCAGCATTTT.

This clone showed up just a few times. The rearrangement links TRBV30 to TRBJ2-3; D may be TRBD2 (6 bases). Germline V gene lookup returns CDR1 GTSNPN and CDR2 SVGIG (reference sequence). The V and J ends lost 8 bases and 1 base respectively, with 13 bases between them. The CDR3 extends over 13 amino acids. This CDR3 reads CAGRGYGTDTQYF. Written as DNA, the CDR3 is TGTGCCGGGCGGGGTTACGGCACAGATACGCAGTATTTT.

The CDR3 DNA follows: TGTGCCAGCAGCTTCGACCAAGAGACCCAGTACTTC. This encodes CASSFDQETQYF. The chain joins TRBV5-6 to TRBJ2-5; D ambiguous. CDR1 is SGHDT and CDR2 is YYEEEE in the germline V gene. This CDR3 has 12 amino acids. Trimming cost V 2 bases and J 0 bases, with 2 bases left between them.

The gene calls are TRBV2 and TRBJ1-5, with a tentative D call TRBD1 (5 bases). V lost 8 bases, J lost 2 bases, and 13 bases lay in between. The CDR3 is 14 amino acids. The germline V gene has CDR1 SNHLY and CDR2 FYNNEI. The CDR3 DNA sequence: TGTGCCAGCGAGTCCGGGGGAGGCAATCAGCCCCAGCATTTT. This encodes CASESGGGNQPQHF.

The sample holds a few counts of this clone. The chain recombines TRBV6-5 with TRBJ2-7; a possible D gene is TRBD1 (6 bases). Per the germline V gene, CDR1 is MNHEY and CDR2 is SVGAGI. The V and J ends lost 6 bases and 6 bases respectively, with 15 bases between them. This CDR3 comprises 13 residues. As DNA, the CDR3 is TGTGCCAGCAGGGGTACAGGGTTATCCGAGCAGTACTTC. Its translation: CASRGTGLSEQYF.

V gene TRBV5-1 combines with J gene TRBJ1-1, with 8 bases aligning to TRBD1. Germline CDR1 SGHRS, CDR2 YFSETQ. The V and J ends lost 2 bases and 0 bases, in that order; junction bases with no gene match: 6. CDR3 size: 16 residues. The CDR3 protein is CASSFGRTGMNTEAFF. The CDR3 coding sequence is TGCGCCAGCAGCTTTGGAAGGACAGGGATGAACACTGAAGCTTTCTTT.

The genes are TRBV5-6 and TRBJ2-3; TRBD2 aligns across 12 bases. CDR1 is SGHDT, CDR2 YYEEEE, per germline. The V segment lost 5 bases and the J segment 4 bases; nucleotides outside the gene matches: 5. The CDR3 is made up of 15 amino acids. In nucleotides, the CDR3 is TGTGCCAGCAGTCCTCTAGCGGGAGGGTCAGATACGCAGTATTTT. It specifies CASSPLAGGSDTQYF.

The chain is built from TRBV4-3 and TRBJ2-3; tentative D call: TRBD2 (6 bases). In germline, CDR1 is LGHNA, CDR2 YSLEER. The germline V and J ends were trimmed by 3 bases and 13 bases, with 11 bases remaining between them. CDR3 size: 11 residues. CDR3 nucleotides: TGCGCCAGCAGCCATTACCCGGGGGAGTATTTT. This encodes CASSHYPGEYF.

The genes are TRBV5-4 and TRBJ1-1, with D perhaps matching TRBD1 (5 bases). Germline CDR1 is SGHNT and CDR2 is YYREEE (reference sequence). There are 16 residues in the CDR3. The V gene lost 3 bases and the J gene lost 1 base, with 16 bases spanning the gap. The CDR3 nucleotides are TGTGCCAGCAGCTCCTCCCTGGGGACTCCGAACACTGAAGCTTTCTTT. Amino acids: CASSSSLGTPNTEAFF.

The chain links TRBV27 to TRBJ2-7, with 11 positions matching TRBD1. Per the germline V gene, CDR1 is MNHEY and CDR2 is SMNVEV (reference sequence). CDR3 length: 15 amino acids. Trimming at V came to 6 bases and at J to 3 bases, leaving 7 bases not matched to a gene. The CDR3 DNA reads TGTGCCAGCAGCCCCCGAGGGACAGGGGGCTACGAGCAGTACTTC. This translates into CASSPRGTGGYEQYF.

V and J are TRBV5-1 and TRBJ2-2; tentatively, D is TRBD1 (6 bases). Germline CDR1 reads SGHRS; CDR2 reads YFSETQ. The CDR3 loop spans 13 amino acids. Between the trimmed V and J ends, which lost 4 bases and 6 bases, there was a span of 10 bases. The CDR3 is CASSPRQAGELFF. CDR3 sequence (DNA): TGCGCCAGCAGCCCGAGACAGGCCGGGGAGCTGTTTTTT. Full variable domain (rest looked up from reference TRBV5-1 and TRBJ2-2): KAGVTQTPRYLIKTRGQQVTLSCSPISGHRSVSWYQQTPGQGLQFLFEYFSETQRNKGNFPGRFSGRQFSNSRSEMNVSTLELGDSALYLCASSPRQAGELFFGEGSRLTVL.

This chain connects TRBV5-1 to TRBJ2-7; D is possibly TRBD1 (6 bases). This CDR3 contains 14 residues. Trimming stripped 1 base from V and 0 bases from J, with 8 bases between. The germline V gene encodes CDR1 SGHRS and CDR2 YFSETQ. Here the CDR3 DNA reads TGCGCCAGCAGCTTGAGGGGACACTCCTACGAGCAGTACTTC. Its translation: CASSLRGHSYEQYF.

The rearrangement links TRBV9 to TRBJ2-1, with D possibly TRBD1 on 5 matching bases. CDR3 length: 16 residues. Trimming shortened V by 0 bases and J by 2 bases, and 12 bases separated the two germline ends. Germline CDR1 is SGDLS and CDR2 is YYNGEE. The CDR3 region has the DNA TGTGCCAGCAGCGTAGCTAGGGGCAACCCCTACAATGAGCAGTTCTTC. The encoded protein is CASSVARGNPYNEQFF.

This chain links TRBV2 with TRBJ2-1; weak D call: TRBD1 (6 bases). The germline V gene has CDR1 SNHLY and CDR2 FYNNEI. Trimming removed 6 bases from V and 9 bases from J, with 18 bases in between. The CDR3 extends over 14 amino acids. The CDR3 nucleotides are TGTGCCAGCAGGAGGGGACAAACGTACGGTGAGCAGTTCTTC. Its translation is CASRRGQTYGEQFF.

The rearrangement links TRBV2 to TRBJ2-7, with 7 bases aligning to TRBD1. Germline V gene data show CDR1 as SNHLY and CDR2 as FYNNEI. V trimming: 7 bases; J trimming: 2 bases; junction bases outside the gene matches: 11. The length of the CDR3 is 15 residues. In DNA, the CDR3 is TGTGCCAGCACTGAGAAAGGGGACAGTACCTACGAGCAGTACTTC. Protein product: CASTEKGDSTYEQYF.

This chain joins TRBV5-4 and TRBJ2-5; TRBD2 matches 8 bases. The CDR3 covers 14 residues. The ends lost 3 bases at V and 6 bases at J; junction bases unmatched: 7. CDR1 SGHNT and CDR2 YYREEE come from the germline V gene (reference sequence). The CDR3, as DNA: TGTGCCAGCAGCTCTCAATCGGGGGGGAAGACCCAGTACTTC. Its protein product is CASSSQSGGKTQYF.